These 15 T cell receptor beta chains were sequenced from one sample in a study of OX40 agonist ivuxolimab in advanced cancers. Method: immunoSEQ multiplex PCR; TCRdb's copy keeps in-frame clones and lacks some. The profile shows tens of thousands of clones, roughly nine tenths of them singletons. Here the sequenced sample was CD4+ or CD8+ T cells sorted from blood, taken in a trial of the OX40 agonist ivuxolimab. These TCRs come from an adult with an advanced solid tumor such as melanoma, head and neck, liver or kidney cancer.

The J gene is TRBJ1-1, the V gene TRBV20-1; D gene unclear. Germline V gene lookup returns CDR1 DFQATT and CDR2 SNEGSKA (reference sequence). The CDR3 is 11 residues long. Trimming took 6 bases from V and 1 from J, leaving 6 bases between them. The CDR3 DNA reads TGCAGTGCGTCAACGAACACTGAAGCTTTCTTT. Protein product: CSASTNTEAFF.

V usage is TRBV25-1 and J usage is TRBJ2-5; D possibly uses TRBD1 or TRBD2 (6 bases each). The CDR3 covers 16 residues. V lost 8 bases and J lost 1, with 20 bases in between. Germline assignment: CDR1 MGHDK and CDR2 SYGVNS. DNA of the CDR3: TGTGCCAGCCAACGGGGGCAGCGATCTGGCCAAGAGACCCAGTACTTC. Its protein is CASQRGQRSGQETQYF. The full variable domain, its missing parts supplied by reference TRBV25-1 and TRBJ2-5, is EADIYQTPRYLVIGTGKKITLECSQTMGHDKMYWYQQDPGMELHLIHYSYGVNSTEKGDLSSESTVSRIRTEHFPLTLESARPSHTSQYLCASQRGQRSGQETQYFGPGTRLLVL.

The J gene is TRBJ2-2, the V gene TRBV11-2, with 8 nucleotides matching TRBD2. The CDR3 consists of 16 residues. The junction had 7 bases not matched to a gene; V was cut back by 6 bases and J by 1 base. Germline CDR1 SGHAT, CDR2 FQNNGV. CDR3: CASSLLAGGNTGELFF. CDR3 bases: TGTGCCAGCAGTCTCCTAGCGGGCGGGAACACCGGGGAGCTGTTTTTT.

The CDR3 reads CASYKTGRGANVLTF. The DNA for the CDR3 is TGTGCCAGCTACAAAACAGGGCGCGGGGCCAACGTCCTGACTTTC. This rearrangement joins TRBV6-5 to TRBJ2-6, with a tentative D call TRBD1 (6 bases). V was pared by 8 bases and J by 4 bases, with 15 bases between. This CDR3 comprises 15 residues. Germline V gene lookup returns CDR1 MNHEY and CDR2 SVGAGI.

The V gene is TRBV6-5, the J gene TRBJ2-7; unclear D gene. The CDR3 is made up of 14 amino acids. Germline assignment: CDR1 MNHEY and CDR2 SVGAGI. The ends were cut back, 7 bases at V and 1 base at J, with 14 bases in the middle. The CDR3 reads CASKIGSPSYEQYF. The CDR3 DNA is TGTGCCAGCAAAATCGGAAGCCCTTCCTACGAGCAGTACTTC.

The chain is built from TRBV2 and TRBJ2-2, with D perhaps matching TRBD1 (5 bases). This CDR3 comprises 14 residues. V lost 6 bases, J lost 6 bases, and 14 bases lay in between. The V gene's germline CDR1 is SNHLY and CDR2 FYNNEI. DNA of the CDR3: TGTGCCAGCAGCGGCCGTTCAGGGCCCGGGGAGCTGTTTTTT. This codes for CASSGRSGPGELFF.

The chain joins TRBV5-4 to TRBJ2-5; TRBD2 matches 7 bases. The end of the DNA fits TRBJ2-7 better, so the J call may be wrong. CDR1 and CDR2 (germline): SGHNT, YYREEE (reference sequence). This CDR3 has 16 residues. Here the CDR3 DNA reads TGTGCCAGCAGCTTGAGGTCTAGCGGAGCCTCCTACGAGCAGTACTTC. Amino acid sequence: CASSLRSSGASYEQYF.

This clone was counted only a few times. J is TRBJ2-7 and V is TRBV6-5, with a tentative D call TRBD2 (6 bases). The V gene lost 6 bases and the J gene lost 4 bases, with 19 bases spanning the gap. From germline, CDR1 is MNHEY and CDR2 SVGAGI. The CDR3 extends over 15 amino acids. The chain's CDR3 is CASRRPGLRSYEQYF. CDR3 in DNA: TGTGCCAGCAGGAGACCGGGACTTCGAAGTTACGAGCAGTACTTC.

The chain is built from TRBV27 and TRBJ2-2; D tentatively reads TRBD1 or TRBD2 (6 bases each). The CDR3 is 14 amino acids. Germline V gene lookup returns CDR1 MNHEY and CDR2 SMNVEV (reference sequence). V was clipped by 8 bases and J by 7 bases, with 17 bases between them. CDR3 amino acids: CASGGGSRGGELFF. The CDR3 DNA sequence: TGTGCCAGCGGAGGGGGGAGTAGGGGCGGGGAGCTGTTTTTT.

CDR3 coding DNA: TGTGCCAGCAGTCTCGAGTGGGTAGCGGGACCCGGGGAGCTGTTTTTT. Residues: CASSLEWVAGPGELFF. The chain has TRBV6-4 and TRBJ2-2, with TRBD2 matching 8 bases. This CDR3 has 16 amino acids. Germline CDR1 MRHNA, CDR2 SNTAGT. Germline trimming cut 5 bases from V and 6 bases from J; bases unmatched to any gene: 11.

The gene calls are TRBV6-1 and TRBJ1-3, with D unresolved. This CDR3 comprises 12 residues. CDR1 is MNHNS, CDR2 SASEGT, per germline. The germline V and J ends were trimmed by 4 bases and 11 bases, with 12 bases remaining between them. This CDR3 reads CASSGPGRAIYF. The DNA for the CDR3 is TGTGCCAGCAGTGGTCCGGGGAGGGCCATATATTTT.

Comment on this clone: Within the sample, other DNA sequences also encode this same CDR3. The rearrangement uses TRBV5-1 and TRBJ2-7; a weak D match, TRBD1 (5 bases). V gave up 0 bases and J gave up 4 bases, with 8 bases separating them. The CDR3 covers 13 residues. The germline V gene encodes CDR1 SGHRS and CDR2 YFSETQ. The CDR3 DNA sequence: TGCGCCAGCAGCTTGGGACAGAATTACGAGCAGTACTTC. It codes for CASSLGQNYEQYF.

The chain carries TRBV4-3 and TRBJ2-7; D possibly corresponds to TRBD2 (5 bases). CDR1 and CDR2 (germline): LGHNA, YSLEER. There are 14 residues in the CDR3. The V gene lost 5 bases and the J gene lost 3 bases, with 14 bases spanning the gap. CDR3 bases: TGCGCCAGCAGCTCCCAAAGGGAGAGCTACGAGCAGTACTTC. Translated, it gives CASSSQRESYEQYF.

The V and J genes are TRBV10-3 and TRBJ1-3; the match to TRBD1 covers 8 bases. Germline V CDR1 and CDR2: ENHRY, SYGVKD. This CDR3 is 14 amino acids long. V lost 6 bases and J lost 4; bases outside the gene matches: 5. CDR3 region: CAIRQGAQGNTIYF. The CDR3 DNA reads TGTGCCATCAGGCAGGGGGCACAGGGAAACACCATATATTTT.

The rearrangement uses TRBV11-3 and TRBJ1-2; 8 nucleotides align to TRBD1. The CDR3 spans 14 residues. The trim removed 3 bases at V and 7 bases at J, leaving 7 bases unmatched. Germline lookup yields CDR1 SGHNT and CDR2 YENEEA. The CDR3, as DNA: TGTGCCAGCAGCTTCGGCAGGGGGCATTCTGGCTACACCTTC. Encoded protein: CASSFGRGHSGYTF.